These 21 T cell receptor beta chains were sequenced from one sample in a study of blood T cells in healthy people across ages. Primed by a sample-barcoded 5' primer and a J-beta primer mix, a second PCR proceeded for 7 to 11 cycles. TCRdb recomputed calls from the 5' RACE reads with MiXCR, one row per CDR3 protein. The sample includes about 640,000 distinct CDR3 sequences, 25% to 30% of them seen just once. The sample was blood. The receptors were sampled from a woman aged 80 or over in good health.

This chain links TRBV6-5 with TRBJ2-5; D is perhaps TRBD1 (6 bases). With 1 base removed from V and 4 bases from J, the gap between germline ends came to 13 bases. Germline CDR1 is MNHEY and CDR2 is SVGAGI. The CDR3 sequence is 15 residues long. CDR3 DNA: TGTGCCAGCAGTTACTGGACCGCAGGGGCAGAGACCCAGTACTTC. Encoded protein: CASSYWTAGAETQYF.

This clonotype was picked up many times. The V gene is TRBV4-2, the J gene TRBJ1-4, with D unresolved. The V gene lost 0 bases and the J gene lost 6 bases, with 5 bases spanning the gap. From germline, CDR1 is LGHNA and CDR2 YNFKEQ. The length of the CDR3 is 13 residues. The CDR3 spells CASSQDVDEKLFF. CDR3 nucleotides: TGTGCCAGCAGCCAAGATGTCGATGAAAAACTGTTTTTT.

This clonotype has only a few counts. The rearrangement uses TRBV25-1 and TRBJ1-1; D not resolved. The CDR3 has 12 residues. Germline loops: CDR1 MGHDK, CDR2 SYGVNS. V was trimmed by 6 bases and J by 10 bases, leaving 15 bases between them. CDR3 in amino acids: CASRDGTLRAFF. In DNA form, the CDR3 reads TGTGCCAGCAGAGACGGTACGCTAAGAGCTTTCTTT.

This clonotype was found many times. This rearrangement joins TRBV2 to TRBJ2-1; no firm D call. Trimming pared 6 bases from V and 2 bases from J, leaving 11 bases between. Germline values: CDR1 SNHLY, CDR2 FYNNEI. The length of the CDR3 is 14 residues. The DNA for the CDR3 is TGTGCCAGCAGGACAAGCTTCCCCTACAATGAGCAGTTCTTC. It codes for CASRTSFPYNEQFF.

Regarding this clonotype: This clone may be a read error of a much larger clone one base away. V gene TRBV28 combines with J gene TRBJ1-2, with TRBD1 identical over 7 bases. The germline CDR1 and CDR2 sequences are MDHEN and SYDVKM. Trimming took 6 bases from V and 3 from J; bases not matched to a gene: 7. The CDR3 covers 14 residues. The CDR3: CASRPTGEDYGYTF. The CDR3 nucleotides are TGTGCCAGCAGACCTACAGGGGAGGACTATGGCTACACCTTC.

Remarks on this clonotype: Being one base from a much bigger clone, this may be a read error. The CDR3 nucleotides are TGCGCCAGCAGCACTACCGGGACAGGGGGTTACGAGCAGTACTTC. This codes for CASSTTGTGGYEQYF. The chain joins TRBV5-1 to TRBJ2-7; 11 bases line up with TRBD1. From germline, CDR1 is SGHRS and CDR2 YFSETQ. This CDR3 contains 15 residues. The junction had 7 bases not matched to a gene; V was cut back by 4 bases and J by 4 bases.

This clonotype was detected ten times or more. The chain carries TRBV2 and TRBJ2-1; TRBD2 matches at 9 bases. CDR1 and CDR2 (germline): SNHLY, FYNNEI. V was clipped by 2 bases and J by 13 bases; unmatched bases: 9. The CDR3 length is 14 residues. CDR3 bases: TGTGCCAGCAGTGAAAGTGGACTAGCGATCCCTCAGTTCTTC. This sequence encodes CASSESGLAIPQFF. Together with reference TRBV2 and TRBJ2-1, the CDR3 gives the full variable domain: EPEVTQTPSHQVTQMGQEVILRCVPISNHLYFYWYRQILGQKVEFLVSFYNNEISEKSEIFDDQFSVERPDGSNFTLKIRSTKLEDSAMYFCASSESGLAIPQFFGPGTRLTVL.

This clonotype was seen at least ten times. J is TRBJ2-7 and V is TRBV6-1; TRBD1 matches 8 bases. V lost 2 bases, J lost 2 bases, and 5 bases stayed unmatched. The CDR3 covers 15 residues. Germline V gene sequence: CDR1 MNHNS, CDR2 SASEGT. CDR3 in DNA: TGTGCCAGCAGTGAAACCTGGACAGGGCCCTACGAGCAGTACTTC. Its protein product is CASSETWTGPYEQYF.

This clonotype was counted many times. The chain couples TRBV28 to TRBJ1-5; unclear D gene. The CDR3 is made up of 12 amino acids. Germline values: CDR1 MDHEN, CDR2 SYDVKM. V lost 10 bases, J lost 6 bases, and 13 bases lay in between. The CDR3 spells CATQPGSQPQHF. CDR3 DNA sequence: TGTGCCACCCAGCCGGGCAGTCAGCCCCAGCATTTT.

Comment on this clonotype: This sequence may be a read error, since a much larger clone differs from it by one base. This chain uses TRBV6-6 with TRBJ2-5; D is unresolved. This CDR3 is 11 amino acids long. CDR1 and CDR2 (germline): MNHNY, SVGAGI (reference sequence). V was shortened by 7 bases and J by 11 bases, with 14 bases between the two germline ends. The CDR3 loop is CASTQVDEQYF. In DNA form, the CDR3 reads TGTGCCAGCACCCAAGTCGATGAGCAGTACTTC.

This rearrangement joins TRBV20-1 to TRBJ1-1, with D perhaps matching TRBD1 (6 bases). V lost 4 bases and J lost 7, with 13 bases in between. The CDR3 contains 12 residues. From germline, CDR1 is DFQATT and CDR2 SNEGSKA (reference sequence). CDR3 in DNA: TGCAGTGCTAAGACCCAGGGGATTGAAGCTTTCTTT. Protein product: CSAKTQGIEAFF.

Concerning this clonotype: A much larger clone sits a single nucleotide away, making a read error possible. This chain links TRBV28 with TRBJ2-4, with 10 bases matching TRBD1. Near its end, the DNA agrees better with TRBJ2-7, so the J call may be wrong. CDR3 length: 13 amino acids. Germline CDR1 MDHEN, CDR2 SYDVKM. The CDR3 spells CASVRDRGNEQYF. CDR3 in DNA: TGTGCCAGCGTCCGGGACAGGGGAAACGAGCAGTACTTC.

This clonotype was counted only a few times. A much larger clone sits a single nucleotide away, making a read error possible. The CDR3 loop reads CSSRDGNRGREQYF. The CDR3 region has the DNA TGCAGTTCTAGAGACGGAAACAGGGGTCGCGAGCAGTACTTC. The V and J genes are TRBV20-1 and TRBJ2-5, with 7 positions matching TRBD1. Matching the DNA end better, TRBJ2-7 makes the J call doubtful. CDR3 length equals 14 residues. CDR1 and CDR2 from the germline V gene are DFQATT and SNEGSKA (reference sequence).

The table lists this clonotype with many counts. The chain is built from TRBV6-2 or TRBV6-3 and TRBJ1-1, with D unresolved. Germline loops: CDR1 MNHEY, CDR2 SVGEGT. Deletions cut 7 bases from V and 3 bases from J, with 15 bases between. The CDR3 contains 14 residues. The CDR3 here is CASTTLKDDTEAFF. In DNA, the CDR3 is TGTGCCAGCACCACATTGAAGGACGACACTGAAGCTTTCTTT.

This clonotype has at least ten counts. This chain uses TRBV12-3 or TRBV12-4 with TRBJ2-3; tentatively, D is TRBD1 (5 bases). The V and J ends lost 2 bases and 2 bases respectively, with 11 bases between them. CDR3 length: 15 amino acids. In nucleotides, the CDR3 is TGTGCCAGCAGTTTAAGGGGCAGCTTCACAGATACGCAGTATTTT. Translated, it gives CASSLRGSFTDTQYF.

This clonotype was observed at least ten times. The chain carries TRBV9 and TRBJ2-5; weak D call: TRBD2 (5 bases). CDR1 is SGDLS and CDR2 is YYNGEE in the germline V gene. Trimming shortened V by 4 bases and J by 5 bases, and 15 bases separated the two germline ends. The CDR3 totals 14 residues. CDR3 coding DNA: TGTGCCAGCAGCCCCCGGTTACCGGGGGAGACCCAGTACTTC. Translating gives CASSPRLPGETQYF.

This chain joins TRBV20-1 and TRBJ2-1, with D possibly TRBD2 on 6 matching bases. The CDR3 loop spans 15 amino acids. V lost 0 bases to trimming and J lost 5 bases, with 14 bases between them. Germline values: CDR1 DFQATT, CDR2 SNEGSKA (reference sequence). DNA of the CDR3: TGCAGTGCTAGAGATCGTCGTCTAGCGAACAATGAGCAGTTCTTC. Its protein product is CSARDRRLANNEQFF.

This chain uses TRBV7-9 with TRBJ2-1; TRBD2 matches at 10 bases. The germline V gene has CDR1 SEHNR and CDR2 FQNEAQ (reference sequence). There are 18 residues in the CDR3. Trimming took 4 bases from V and 3 from J; bases not matched to a gene: 12. The CDR3 DNA sequence: TGTGCCAGCAGCTCCGCCGCTGGGGGACTAGCGAACTACAATGAGCAGTTCTTC. Translation gives CASSSAAGGLANYNEQFF. The full variable domain, in which reference TRBV7-9 and TRBJ2-1 provide the parts outside the CDR3, is DTGVSQNPRHKITKRGQNVTFRCDPISEHNRLYWYRQTLGQGPEFLTYFQNEAQLEKSRLLSDRFSAERPKGSFSTLEIQRTEQGDSAMYLCASSSAAGGLANYNEQFFGPGTRLTVL.

This clonotype was counted a few times. The chain carries TRBV5-1 and TRBJ1-4; 7 bases match TRBD1. The CDR3 is 14 residues long. The germline V gene encodes CDR1 SGHRS and CDR2 YFSETQ. The trim removed 3 bases at V and 13 bases at J, leaving 12 bases unmatched. This CDR3 reads CASSSTTGEGRLFF. DNA for the CDR3: TGCGCCAGCAGCTCAACCACAGGGGAAGGAAGACTGTTTTTT.

V and J are TRBV2 and TRBJ1-4; 9 bases match TRBD1. In germline, CDR1 is SNHLY, CDR2 FYNNEI. Trimming removed 2 bases from V and 5 bases from J; junction bases left unmatched: 3. This CDR3 comprises 15 residues. The CDR3 DNA is TGTGCCAGCAGTGAACGGGACAGGGAGAATGAAAAACTGTTTTTT. It yields the protein CASSERDRENEKLFF.

This clonotype has a count of ten or more. V gene TRBV27 combines with J gene TRBJ2-4; no reliable D call. Germline CDR1 and CDR2: MNHEY and SMNVEV (reference sequence). Trimming pared 5 bases from V and 7 bases from J, leaving 15 bases between. CDR3 length: 14 residues. CDR3 protein: CASSPLDDLNIQYF. The CDR3 nucleotides are TGTGCCAGCAGTCCACTGGACGATTTGAACATTCAGTACTTC.